The following is a T cell receptor beta chain sequence with its context. This sample was taken from a study of blood T cell repertoires in COVID-19. On the study more broadly: The United States, Italy and Spain provided the acute and convalescent COVID-19 samples. T cells, B-cell-depleted T cells, or PBMCs provided the cDNA or gDNA that served as material.

The CDR3 is 17 residues long. The ends lost 1 base at V and 4 bases at J; junction bases unmatched: 12. The germline V gene encodes CDR1 SEHNR and CDR2 FQNEAQ (reference sequence). Per the original data handling: Estimation of nucleated cell counts was performed using reference gene primer amplification. Repertoires were generated with immunoSEQ multiplex PCR, while TCRdb's copy carries only in-frame clones and drops some. V, J and clone size were drawn from that table, and D and trimming were deduced from the DNA. Here the sample spans about 170,000 clones, 80% to 85% being singletons. Source material: peripheral blood. This TCR was recovered from a man aged 65 to 85 with active or convalescent COVID-19. The chain carries TRBV7-9 and TRBJ2-7; 8 nucleotides agree with TRBD2. In nucleotides, the CDR3 is TGTGCCAGCAGCTTAGTTGGGCGCGGGAGGACGGGGTACGAGCAGTACTTC. Its protein is CASSLVGRGRTGYEQYF.